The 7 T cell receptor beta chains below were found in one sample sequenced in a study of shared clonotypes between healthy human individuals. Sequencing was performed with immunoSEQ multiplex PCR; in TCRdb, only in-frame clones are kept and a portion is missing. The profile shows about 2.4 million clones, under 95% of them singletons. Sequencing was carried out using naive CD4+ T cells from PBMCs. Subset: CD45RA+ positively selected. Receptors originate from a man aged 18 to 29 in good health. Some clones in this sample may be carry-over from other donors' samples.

The CDR3 spells CASSVRYHTDTQYF. Written as DNA, the CDR3 is TGTGCCAGCAGCGTAAGGTACCACACAGATACGCAGTATTTT. This chain connects TRBV7-2 to TRBJ2-3, with D unresolved. Germline V gives CDR1 SGHTA, CDR2 FQGNSA. Between the trimmed V and J ends, which lost 5 bases and 2 bases, there was a span of 11 bases. The CDR3 has 14 residues.

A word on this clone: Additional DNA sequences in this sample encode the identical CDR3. CDR3 in DNA: TGTGCCAGCTCACCCGGACAGGTCTACGAGCAGTACTTC. This gives the protein CASSPGQVYEQYF. V gene TRBV18 combines with J gene TRBJ2-7, with 7 nucleotides matching TRBD1. The CDR3 sequence is 13 residues long. The germline V gene encodes CDR1 KGHSH and CDR2 LQKENI. V was pared by 3 bases and J by 3 bases, with 2 bases of the junction left unmatched.

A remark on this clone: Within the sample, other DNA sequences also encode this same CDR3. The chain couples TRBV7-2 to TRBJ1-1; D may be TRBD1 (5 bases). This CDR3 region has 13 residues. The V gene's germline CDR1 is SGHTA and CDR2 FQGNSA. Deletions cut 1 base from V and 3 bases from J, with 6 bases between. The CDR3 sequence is CASSLVGDTEAFF. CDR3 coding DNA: TGTGCCAGCAGCTTAGTGGGGGACACTGAAGCTTTCTTT.

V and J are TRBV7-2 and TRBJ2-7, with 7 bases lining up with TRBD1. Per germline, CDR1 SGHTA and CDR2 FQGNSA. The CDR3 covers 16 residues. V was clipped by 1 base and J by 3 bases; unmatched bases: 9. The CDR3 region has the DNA TGTGCCAGCAGCTTAGTACCGGGACAGCAGCTCTACGAGCAGTACTTC. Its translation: CASSLVPGQQLYEQYF. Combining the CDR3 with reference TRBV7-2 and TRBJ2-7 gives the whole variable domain GAGVSQSPSNKVTEKGKDVELRCDPISGHTALYWYRQSLGQGLEFLIYFQGNSAPDKSGLPSDRFSAERTGGSVSTLTIQRTQQEDSAVYLCASSLVPGQQLYEQYFGPGTRLTVT.

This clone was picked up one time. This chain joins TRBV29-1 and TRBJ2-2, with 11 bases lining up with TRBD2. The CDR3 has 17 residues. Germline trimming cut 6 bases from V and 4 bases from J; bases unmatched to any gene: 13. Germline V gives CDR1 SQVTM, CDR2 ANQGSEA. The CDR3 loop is CSVMGVAGGPGTGELFF. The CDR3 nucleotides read TGCAGCGTCATGGGGGTAGCGGGAGGGCCGGGCACCGGGGAGCTGTTTTTT.

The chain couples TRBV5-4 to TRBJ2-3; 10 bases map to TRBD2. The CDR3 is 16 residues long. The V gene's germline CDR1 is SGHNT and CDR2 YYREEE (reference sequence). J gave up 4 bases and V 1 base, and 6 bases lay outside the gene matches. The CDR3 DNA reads TGTGCCAGCAGCTTGTTCCCTAGCGGGAGTGCAGATACGCAGTATTTT. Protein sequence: CASSLFPSGSADTQYF.

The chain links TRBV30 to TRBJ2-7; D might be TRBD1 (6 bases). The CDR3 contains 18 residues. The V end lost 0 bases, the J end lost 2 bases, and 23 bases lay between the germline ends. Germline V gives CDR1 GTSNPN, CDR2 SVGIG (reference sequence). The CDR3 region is CAWSVPYRHRTATYEQYF. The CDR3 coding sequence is TGTGCCTGGAGTGTTCCGTACCGCCACAGGACAGCCACCTACGAGCAGTACTTC.